The source of this T cell receptor (beta chain) is a study of blood T cell repertoires in COVID-19 (dated by TCRdb to about 2020). With respect to the entire study: Collaborator samples came from the United States, Italy and Spain and covered acute and convalescent phases of COVID-19. Subjects who had been exposed to COVID-19, were actively infected with it, or had recovered from it provided the deeply sampled blood TCRbeta repertoires that made up the dataset. Where HLA class I and class II types were available, the types were taken from metadata supplied by the sample provider, not from assay-based typing. The repertoires were released in a freely available public database intended as a resource for research on the immune response to SARS-CoV-2. Nearly every sample came with metadata listing a de-identified subject ID, COVID-19 status, age in years and sex. Samples were obtained from the ongoing ImmuneRACE study (first 160 participants) and from 1,000 to 1,500 subjects provided by 6 global collaborators. The material from the prospective study consisted of cDNA or gDNA derived from T cells, B-cell-depleted T cells, or PBMCs. Overall study outcomes, separate from this receptor: The amount of clinical and demographic metadata varied by source and participant and was provided uncurated.

A note on this clone: No antigen is known for it. No much larger clone exists at a distance of one base, and base qualities are not known.

TCRbeta CDR3 regions were amplified from genomic DNA by means of the immunoSEQ Assay, a bias-controlled multiplex PCR. The authors' pipeline ran thus. Within the assay, amplification of reference gene primers was used to estimate how many nucleated cells each sample contained. To quantify the absolute abundance of each unique TCRbeta CDR3 rearrangement, sequence reads were collapsed and filtered. For each sample, productive Simpson clonality was calculated as the square root of Simpson's diversity index over productive rearrangements. Held by TCRdb, this immuneACCESS table contains in-frame sequences only and omits some clones. Under half of the omission traces to an unresolved V gene where checked; the cause of the rest is unknown. For V, J and clone size, that table is used; D and trimming come from the DNA. Here the sample has about 130,000 clones; about 80% occur a single time. The top ten clones comprise approximately 10% of the sample.

V loses 3 bases, J loses 7 bases, and the germline ends lie 13 bases apart. CDR1 is given as LGHNT and CDR2 as FRNRAP, both from the germline V gene. The CDR3, from cysteine to phenylalanine, totals 13 residues. Of all the DNA, just the CDR3 is kept, 39 bases in frame from base 1. Enrolling through a virtual design, the prospective study's participants ranged in age from about 18 to 100 years and lived across 24 United States geographic areas. To assign participants to cohorts, the prospective study relied on clinical history that participants themselves reported in a screening survey and a study questionnaire. For ImmuneRACE Cohort 3, a participant was defined as recovered based on two consecutive negative NP/OP PCR tests, clearance by a healthcare professional, or resolution of symptoms. In the prospective study, mobile phlebotomists collected whole blood, serum and a nasopharyngeal or oropharyngeal swab from each participant. Participants in the prospective study had the option to provide additional blood draws and questionnaires over a 2-month period. Before DNA extraction, blood samples from the prospective study were shipped at room temperature or frozen.

The V and J genes are TRBV12-5 and TRBJ2-7; the D gene is perhaps TRBD1, from 6 matching bases. This clonotype was sampled from a man between 45 and 60 years old who had recovered from COVID-19. The sequenced sample consisted of PBMCs or T cells enriched from blood (not recorded which). The bases are TGTGCTAGTGGTTTCGAATCCGGGACAGAGCAGTACTTC. Its protein reads: CASGFESGTEQYF.